The 6 T cell receptor beta chains given below trace back to one sample, sequenced in a study of graft-versus-host responses after intestinal transplantation. No cognate antigen is known for these TCRs. TCRdb's table, derived via immunoSEQ multiplex PCR, lists solely in-frame clones and lacks some. The sample shows about 100,000 clones, around nine tenths of them seen only once. The sample here was unstimulated CD8+ T cells sorted from spleen or lymph node cells, taken before intestinal transplant. The receptors were sampled from a human donor who received an intestinal transplant.

The chain has TRBV11-3 and TRBJ2-2; D is unclear. Germline V gives CDR1 SGHNT, CDR2 YENEEA. Trimming left V 4 bases short and J 1 base short, with 10 bases between. This CDR3 spans 15 amino acids. CDR3 nucleotides: TGTGCCAGCAGCTCGTGGACGGGGAACACCGGGGAGCTGTTTTTT. This codes for CASSSWTGNTGELFF.

This chain uses TRBV20-1 with TRBJ1-5; D not resolved. Germline V lookup: CDR1 DFQATT, CDR2 SNEGSKA (reference sequence). Between the trimmed V and J ends, which lost 5 bases and 9 bases, there was a span of 11 bases. This CDR3 comprises 11 residues. The chain's CDR3 is CSAQRDGPQHF. For the CDR3, the DNA is TGCAGTGCTCAACGAGACGGGCCCCAGCATTTT.

The count of this clone is one. The CDR3 DNA reads as TGTGCCAGCAGCGTAGGGGCTAGCGGATACAATGAGCAGTTCTTC. Its protein is CASSVGASGYNEQFF. The V gene is TRBV9, the J gene TRBJ2-1; 7 bases match TRBD2. The CDR3 consists of 15 residues. V shed 0 bases, J shed 4 bases, and the junction held 4 bases outside the gene matches. CDR1 is SGDLS and CDR2 is YYNGEE in the germline V gene.

The rearrangement joins TRBV5-1 to TRBJ1-2; no reliable D call. CDR1 is SGHRS, CDR2 YFSETQ, per germline. The V and J ends lost 3 bases and 4 bases respectively, with 16 bases between them. The CDR3 covers 15 residues. The CDR3 sequence is CASSSEDPAFYGYTF. The CDR3 DNA sequence: TGCGCCAGCAGCTCAGAAGACCCGGCATTCTATGGCTACACCTTC. The variable domain in full, with the rest retrieved from reference TRBV5-1 and TRBJ1-2, is KAGVTQTPRYLIKTRGQQVTLSCSPISGHRSVSWYQQTPGQGLQFLFEYFSETQRNKGNFPGRFSGRQFSNSRSEMNVSTLELGDSALYLCASSSEDPAFYGYTFGSGTRLTVV.

J is TRBJ1-2 and V is TRBV7-6; no definite D call. V lost 5 bases to trimming and J lost 2 bases, with 15 bases between them. This CDR3 spans 15 amino acids. Germline assignment: CDR1 SGHVS and CDR2 FNYEAQ. The CDR3 DNA sequence: TGTGCCAGCAGCCCCCGGCGCTACCCAAACTATGGCTACACCTTC. It specifies CASSPRRYPNYGYTF.

The chain is built from TRBV2 and TRBJ2-6; no clear D. Germline CDR1 reads SNHLY; CDR2 reads FYNNEI. This CDR3 has 16 residues. V was trimmed by 3 bases and J by 0 bases, leaving 9 bases between them. The CDR3 DNA is TGTGCCAGCAGTGACAGTCTGGCCTCTGGGGCCAACGTCCTGACTTTC. Translated, it gives CASSDSLASGANVLTF.